These 14 T cell receptor beta chains share one sample of origin, sequenced in a study of blood T cell repertoires in COVID-19. The protocol was immunoSEQ multiplex PCR, while the TCRdb copy is restricted to in-frame clones and leaves out a portion. The profile shows approximately 180,000 clones, 85% of them singletons. Sequenced sample: peripheral blood. The receptors derive from a person aged 70 to 80 with COVID-19, enrolled during active disease.

V usage is TRBV7-9 and J usage is TRBJ2-7; TRBD1 matches at 7 bases. Trimming at V came to 4 bases and at J to 2 bases, leaving 5 bases not matched to a gene. In germline, CDR1 is SEHNR, CDR2 FQNEAQ (reference sequence). This CDR3 is 14 amino acids long. CDR3 nucleotides: TGTGCCAGCAGCTCAGACAGGGCCCCCTACGAGCAGTACTTC. Amino acids: CASSSDRAPYEQYF.

This clone was observed a single time. This chain connects TRBV5-5 to TRBJ2-5; D perhaps matches TRBD2 (6 bases). Trimming took 4 bases from V and 5 from J, leaving 15 bases between them. Germline V gene data show CDR1 as SGHKS and CDR2 as YYEKEE (reference sequence). This CDR3 contains 14 residues. This chain's CDR3 is CASSPHRGVETQYF. In nucleotides, the CDR3 is TGTGCCAGCAGCCCCCACCGCGGGGTTGAGACCCAGTACTTC.

The J gene is TRBJ1-1, the V gene TRBV7-6; weak D call: TRBD1 (6 bases). Trimming stripped 5 bases from V and 4 bases from J, with 11 bases between. The CDR3 covers 13 residues. The germline CDR1 and CDR2 sequences are SGHVS and FNYEAQ. The CDR3 nucleotides read TGTGCCAGCAGCCGTGGGGGCGCCACTGAAGCTTTCTTT. It specifies CASSRGGATEAFF.

This sequence joins TRBV7-9 and TRBJ1-5; 8 positions match TRBD1. Germline lookup yields CDR1 SEHNR and CDR2 FQNEAQ (reference sequence). Trimming cost V 4 bases and J 6 bases; bases outside gene matches: 8. The CDR3 runs to 15 residues. The CDR3 DNA sequence: TGTGCCAGCAGCTCCAGGGGGCCGGGTCCTCAGCCCCAGCATTTT. Encoded protein: CASSSRGPGPQPQHF.

This chain links TRBV15 with TRBJ1-5, with D possibly matching TRBD1 (5 bases). Trimming shortened V by 1 base and J by 4 bases, and 11 bases separated the two germline ends. CDR1 LNHNV and CDR2 YYDKDF come from the germline V gene (reference sequence). This CDR3 has 15 residues. The CDR3 region has the DNA TGTGCCACCAGCAGAGTGACAGCAGATAATCAGCCCCAGCATTTT. It yields the protein CATSRVTADNQPQHF.

This sequence joins TRBV10-3 and TRBJ1-5; 8 nucleotides match TRBD1. This CDR3 has 13 amino acids. The germline gives CDR1 ENHRY, CDR2 SYGVKD. V shed 6 bases, J shed 7 bases, and the junction held 5 bases outside the gene matches. DNA of the CDR3: TGTGCCATCAGGGGACGACAGGGGCAGCCCCAGCATTTT. It translates to CAIRGRQGQPQHF.

This chain connects TRBV28 to TRBJ1-2; the D is unclear. V dropped 4 bases and J dropped 8 bases, with 5 bases sitting between them. CDR3 length equals 10 residues. In germline, CDR1 is MDHEN, CDR2 SYDVKM. The CDR3 sequence: CASSSLGYTF. Written as DNA, the CDR3 is TGTGCCAGCAGTTCCCTCGGCTACACCTTC.

This chain links TRBV5-1 with TRBJ1-1, with 9 bases lining up with TRBD1. CDR1 and CDR2 from the germline V gene are SGHRS and YFSETQ. J gave up 4 bases and V 2 bases, and 3 bases lay outside the gene matches. The CDR3 contains 14 residues. Written as DNA, the CDR3 is TGCGCCAGCAGCTTCATGGACAGGGGCACTGAAGCTTTCTTT. Translated: CASSFMDRGTEAFF.

This clone was recorded once. The DNA of the CDR3 is TGTGCCAGCAGTTTATGGGCAGGTATGAACACTGAAGCTTTCTTT. Its protein is CASSLWAGMNTEAFF. The gene calls are TRBV28 and TRBJ1-1; D gene uncertain. The germline CDR1 and CDR2 sequences are MDHEN and SYDVKM. The V end was cut by 0 bases, the J end by 0 bases, with 8 bases between. The CDR3 length is 15 residues.

The gene calls are TRBV5-1 and TRBJ1-4; 10 nucleotides align to TRBD1. Germline CDR1 reads SGHRS; CDR2 reads YFSETQ. V shed 4 bases and J 6 bases; nucleotides not matched to a gene: 6. This CDR3 has 15 amino acids. The CDR3 sequence: CASSPRTGGYEKLFF. The CDR3 bases are TGCGCCAGCAGCCCGAGGACAGGGGGTTATGAAAAACTGTTTTTT.

This clone was observed a single time. This chain uses TRBV28 with TRBJ2-1, with TRBD1 identical over 9 bases. CDR3 length: 16 amino acids. The germline V gene has CDR1 MDHEN and CDR2 SYDVKM. Trimming removed 5 bases from V and 3 bases from J; junction bases left unmatched: 8. CDR3 nucleotides: TGTGCCAGCAGTCCAGCCTCGACAGGGGGCTACAATGAGCAGTTCTTC. It codes for CASSPASTGGYNEQFF.

The chain has TRBV2 and TRBJ1-2, with D perhaps TRBD1 (5 bases). Trimming removed 7 bases from V and 6 bases from J, with 12 bases in between. Looked up from germline, CDR1 is SNHLY and CDR2 is FYNNEI. The CDR3 consists of 12 residues. CDR3 nucleotides: TGTGCCAGCAAACCGGAAGGGGATGGCTACACCTTC. It encodes CASKPEGDGYTF.

This CDR3 is CASSPPTVGEKLFF. As DNA, the CDR3 is TGTGCCAGCTCACCACCCACTGTTGGTGAAAAACTGTTTTTT. The chain joins TRBV18 to TRBJ1-4; unclear D gene. The CDR3 spans 14 residues. Trimming cost V 0 bases and J 7 bases, with 9 bases left between them. CDR1 and CDR2 from the germline V gene are KGHSH and LQKENI.

J is TRBJ1-2 and V is TRBV3-1 (or the pseudogene TRBV3-2); 7 bases match TRBD1. V was pared by 4 bases and J by 2 bases, with 7 bases of the junction left unmatched. The germline CDR1 and CDR2 sequences are LGHDT and YNNKEL (reference sequence). This CDR3 has 15 amino acids. The CDR3 DNA reads as TGTGCCAGCAGCCGGGATACAGGGGAAAACTATGGCTACACCTTC. Translated, it gives CASSRDTGENYGYTF.